The 31 T cell receptor beta chains below were found in one sample sequenced in a study of T cells after yellow fever vaccination. A single record per CDR3 protein comes from TCRdb applying MiXCR to the 5' RACE reads. Of 300,000 to 350,000 distinct CDR3 sequences in the sample, around 8.1% are singletons; the top ten hold 15% to 20%. The specimen comprised PBMCs, sampled around 45 days after the first yellow fever vaccination. These receptors were obtained from a man younger than 35 who received the YFV17D yellow fever vaccine.

The rearrangement links TRBV3-1 to TRBJ2-1, with 8 positions matching TRBD2. The CDR3 totals 16 residues. The junction had 8 bases not matched to a gene; V was cut back by 2 bases and J by 5 bases. CDR1 is LGHDT, CDR2 YNNKEL, per germline (reference sequence). The CDR3 coding sequence is TGTGCCAGCAGCCAAAGCGAAGCAGCGGGGGACAATGAGCAGTTCTTC. Translating gives CASSQSEAAGDNEQFF.

This clonotype has more than one count but fewer than ten. This chain joins TRBV6-1 and TRBJ2-5, with TRBD2 matching 12 bases. The CDR3 sequence is 16 residues long. Unmatched junction bases numbered 8, after V lost 5 bases and J lost 4 bases. Germline lookup yields CDR1 MNHNS and CDR2 SASEGT. The CDR3 nucleotides read TGTGCCAGCAGTACGACTAGCGGGGGTGTCGGAGAGACCCAGTACTTC. Translated, it gives CASSTTSGGVGETQYF.

This clonotype was counted many times. V is TRBV9 and J is TRBJ2-5; 14 nucleotides line up with TRBD2. The germline V gene has CDR1 SGDLS and CDR2 YYNGEE. The CDR3 loop spans 18 amino acids. Germline trimming cut 2 bases from V and 2 bases from J; bases unmatched to any gene: 8. The CDR3 DNA is TGTGCCAGCAGCGTTTCGGGACTAGCGGGGGCGGCACAAGAGACCCAGTACTTC. As protein: CASSVSGLAGAAQETQYF.

Many counts were recorded for this clonotype. The chain links TRBV12-3 or TRBV12-4 to TRBJ1-1, with no clear D. The V and J ends lost 2 bases and 7 bases respectively, with 14 bases between them. The CDR3 spans 14 residues. The CDR3 spells CASSLNSQEGEAFF. The DNA for the CDR3 is TGTGCCAGCAGTTTAAACTCCCAGGAGGGTGAAGCTTTCTTT.

The chain has TRBV4-1 and TRBJ1-6, with D unresolved. Per the germline V gene, CDR1 is MGHRA and CDR2 is YSYEKL. Deletions cut 2 bases from V and 10 bases from J, with 9 bases between. The CDR3 contains 13 residues. The CDR3 loop is CASSQLQISPLHF. In nucleotides, the CDR3 is TGCGCCAGCAGCCAACTACAGATCTCACCCCTCCACTTT.

In its sample, this clonotype was seen a few times. The chain employs TRBV21-1 and TRBJ2-2; TRBD2 is the table's D call and was not checked against the DNA. TRBV21-1 is given as a pseudogene. The CDR3 sequence is 13 residues long. The CDR3 nucleotides read TGTGCCAGCAGCAATTTCCAGCGGGGGGAGCTGTTTTTT. This encodes CASSNFQRGELFF.

This clonotype was recorded many times. The V and J genes are TRBV12-3 or TRBV12-4 and TRBJ1-2, with D possibly being TRBD1 (5 bases). The CDR3 is made up of 16 amino acids. The V gene lost 7 bases and the J gene lost 1 base, with 19 bases spanning the gap. In DNA, the CDR3 is TGTGCCAGCACCTTCTCCTGGGGGACGGATAACTATGGCTACACCTTC. Amino acid sequence: CASTFSWGTDNYGYTF.

The rearrangement links TRBV12-3 or TRBV12-4 to TRBJ2-7; 12 positions match TRBD2. The J segment lost 6 bases and the V segment lost 6 bases, leaving 12 bases of the junction unmatched. The CDR3 consists of 16 residues. This chain's CDR3 is CASSPHSPGLAGEQYF. In DNA form, the CDR3 reads TGTGCCAGCAGCCCCCACTCCCCGGGACTAGCGGGCGAGCAGTACTTC.

This clonotype was counted only a few times. The chain joins TRBV7-9 to TRBJ1-6, with D possibly matching TRBD1 (5 bases). Trimming took 4 bases from V and 9 from J, leaving 13 bases between them. The V gene's germline CDR1 is SEHNR and CDR2 FQNEAQ (reference sequence). The CDR3 has 14 residues. As DNA, the CDR3 is TGTGCCAGCAGCTCGGGACGCAGGACTTCACCCCTCCACTTT. Translating it yields CASSSGRRTSPLHF. Full variable domain (outside the CDR3, taken from reference TRBV7-9 and TRBJ1-6): DTGVSQNPRHKITKRGQNVTFRCDPISEHNRLYWYRQTLGQGPEFLTYFQNEAQLEKSRLLSDRFSAERPKGSFSTLEIQRTEQGDSAMYLCASSSGRRTSPLHFGNGTRLTVT.

J is TRBJ1-2 and V is TRBV19; unclear D gene. Germline V gene data show CDR1 as LNHDA and CDR2 as SQIVND (reference sequence). The CDR3 totals 13 residues. Deletions cut 6 bases from V and 2 bases from J, with 10 bases between. DNA for the CDR3: TGTGCCAGTAGAAACGGACGGAACTATGGCTACACCTTC. The encoded protein is CASRNGRNYGYTF.

This clonotype was seen a few times. The J gene is TRBJ2-7, the V gene TRBV7-2, with 11 bases aligning to TRBD2. There are 14 residues in the CDR3. Germline V CDR1 and CDR2: SGHTA, FQGNSA. Trimming at V came to 5 bases and at J to 2 bases, leaving 2 bases not matched to a gene. For the CDR3, the DNA is TGTGCCAGCAGCCATAGCGGGGGGGCCTACGAGCAGTACTTC. It specifies CASSHSGGAYEQYF.

The chain joins TRBV27 to TRBJ1-2; the D is unclear. Deletions cut 2 bases from V and 4 bases from J, with 17 bases between. The germline gives CDR1 MNHEY, CDR2 SMNVEV (reference sequence). The CDR3 spans 16 residues. The chain's CDR3 is CASSLTVYENLYGYTF. The DNA for the CDR3 is TGTGCCAGCAGTTTAACGGTCTATGAGAACCTCTATGGCTACACCTTC.

The chain is built from TRBV10-3 and TRBJ2-1; TRBD1 matches 7 bases. Looked up from germline, CDR1 is ENHRY and CDR2 is SYGVKD. The V segment lost 6 bases and the J segment 0 bases; nucleotides outside the gene matches: 8. CDR3 size: 16 residues. This CDR3 is CAIRAKTGSSYNEQFF. DNA for the CDR3: TGTGCCATCAGAGCGAAGACAGGGTCCTCCTACAATGAGCAGTTCTTC.

This clonotype was seen only a few times. J is TRBJ1-4 and V is TRBV6-1, with 7 bases lining up with TRBD1. The CDR3 spans 13 residues. Unmatched junction bases numbered 8, after V lost 8 bases and J lost 8 bases. Germline lookup yields CDR1 MNHNS and CDR2 SASEGT. The CDR3, as DNA: TGTGCCAGCCGAAACGGACAGGCCGAAAAACTGTTTTTT. Its protein product is CASRNGQAEKLFF.

This clonotype has only a few counts. This sequence joins TRBV5-1 and TRBJ1-1, with D maybe TRBD1 (6 bases). This CDR3 has 18 amino acids. CDR1 and CDR2 (germline): SGHRS, YFSETQ. V lost 2 bases to trimming and J lost 1 base, with 21 bases between them. The CDR3 reads CASSFGTYTGRGNTEAFF. CDR3 DNA sequence: TGCGCCAGCAGCTTTGGGACATACACAGGGAGGGGGAACACTGAAGCTTTCTTT.

The gene calls are TRBV6-4 and TRBJ2-4, with 7 positions matching TRBD2. After removal of 7 bases from V and 6 bases from J, the junction contained 18 bases not matched to a gene. The germline V gene has CDR1 MRHNA and CDR2 SNTAGT. CDR3 size: 17 residues. The CDR3 DNA reads TGTGCCAGCACCGACCCCGGCTCTTCGCGGGGGATAAACATTCAGTACTTC. This gives the protein CASTDPGSSRGINIQYF.

The rearrangement uses TRBV6-5 and TRBJ1-2, with a weak D call TRBD1 (5 bases). Germline-derived CDR1 and CDR2 are MNHEY and SVGAGI. The CDR3 contains 15 residues. Trimming shortened V by 4 bases and J by 8 bases, and 20 bases separated the two germline ends. Here the CDR3 reads CASSSGTAGVEGYTF. The CDR3 DNA follows: TGTGCCAGCAGTTCCGGGACGGCGGGTGTAGAGGGCTACACCTTC.

This clonotype was detected ten times or more. The chain recombines TRBV7-2 with TRBJ1-3; D remains unclear. The CDR3 contains 12 residues. V lost 0 bases and J lost 6, with 3 bases in between. The germline V gene encodes CDR1 SGHTA and CDR2 FQGNSA. CDR3 DNA: TGTGCCAGCAGCTTAGCGCTAAACACCATATATTTT. Protein sequence: CASSLALNTIYF.

The V call is TRBV6-5, the J call TRBJ1-2; the match to TRBD1 covers 10 bases. The ends lost 0 bases at V and 4 bases at J; junction bases unmatched: 5. CDR3 length: 16 residues. Germline V gene data show CDR1 as MNHEY and CDR2 as SVGAGI. The CDR3 reads CASSYSGQGGSYGYTF. CDR3 DNA sequence: TGTGCCAGCAGTTACTCCGGACAGGGGGGGTCCTATGGCTACACCTTC.

The sample holds many counts of this clonotype. The rearrangement joins TRBV20-1 to TRBJ2-7; 8 bases fit TRBD2. The trim removed 7 bases at V and 0 bases at J, leaving 11 bases unmatched. The CDR3 spans 15 residues. CDR1 and CDR2 (germline): DFQATT, SNEGSKA (reference sequence). The CDR3 DNA is TGCAGTGTAAGCGTCCCGGGACTAGGCTCCTACGAGCAGTACGTC. Translation gives CSVSVPGLGSYEQYV.

There are a few counts of this clonotype. DNA of the CDR3: TGTGCCAGCAGTTACTCGAGAGGAGGGGAACCCCAGCATTTT. Amino acids: CASSYSRGGEPQHF. The rearrangement uses TRBV6-5 and TRBJ1-5, with a weak D call TRBD1 (5 bases). Per the germline V gene, CDR1 is MNHEY and CDR2 is SVGAGI. The V gene lost 0 bases and the J gene lost 10 bases, with 13 bases spanning the gap. CDR3 length equals 14 residues.

This chain joins TRBV20-1 and TRBJ2-1; TRBD2 agrees at 9 bases. CDR3 size: 15 residues. The V gene end was trimmed by 6 bases and the J gene end by 4 bases; junction bases not matched to a gene: 10. Germline loops: CDR1 DFQATT, CDR2 SNEGSKA (reference sequence). The CDR3 nucleotides are TGCAGTGCGTCCTGGCTAGCGGGGATATACAATGAGCAGTTCTTC. This sequence encodes CSASWLAGIYNEQFF.

A few counts support this clonotype. The CDR3 bases are TGTGCCAGCAGTTTAGGCGGGGAAGTTGGAAACACCATATATTTT. Translation: CASSLGGEVGNTIYF. J is TRBJ1-3 and V is TRBV12-3 or TRBV12-4; D unclear. There are 15 residues in the CDR3. Trimming cost V 1 base and J 3 bases, with 10 bases left between them.

V and J are TRBV30 and TRBJ2-1; 10 positions agree with TRBD2. Germline CDR1 is GTSNPN and CDR2 is SVGIG (reference sequence). The CDR3 totals 15 residues. The trim removed 1 base at V and 2 bases at J, leaving 2 bases unmatched. CDR3 in DNA: TGTGCCTGGAGTGCACTAGCGGGGCCCTACAATGAGCAGTTCTTC. Translation gives CAWSALAGPYNEQFF.

The chain joins TRBV12-3 or TRBV12-4 to TRBJ1-5; the D is unclear. The CDR3 is 14 residues long. Trimming removed 3 bases at V and 0 bases at J, with 6 bases between. The CDR3 DNA follows: TGTGCCAGCAGTTTGTGGGTTAGCAATCAGCCCCAGCATTTT. Amino acids: CASSLWVSNQPQHF.

This clonotype was detected only a few times. CDR3 amino acids: CASSYDANEQFF. CDR3 sequence (DNA): TGTGCCAGCAGTTACGACGCCAATGAGCAGTTCTTC. The chain uses TRBV6-2 or TRBV6-3 and TRBJ2-1; no definite D call. In germline, CDR1 is MNHEY, CDR2 SVGEGT. The V and J ends lost 2 bases and 6 bases respectively, with 5 bases between them. The CDR3 length is 12 residues.

This clonotype was seen more than once but under ten times. The gene calls are TRBV7-6 and TRBJ1-1, with D unclear. The V gene's germline CDR1 is SGHVS and CDR2 FNYEAQ. Trimming pared 4 bases from V and 6 bases from J, leaving 12 bases between. The length of the CDR3 is 13 residues. CDR3 region: CASSSYKGPEAFF. CDR3 in DNA: TGTGCCAGCAGCTCCTACAAGGGTCCTGAAGCTTTCTTT.

This clonotype was counted between two and nine times. CDR3 region: CASSLTSLSLVNEQFF. In nucleotides, the CDR3 is TGCGCCAGCAGCCTAACTAGCTTGTCCCTAGTAAATGAGCAGTTCTTC. The genes are TRBV5-1 and TRBJ2-1, with D perhaps TRBD2 (6 bases). Germline V gene lookup returns CDR1 SGHRS and CDR2 YFSETQ. The CDR3 loop spans 16 amino acids. Trimming pared 4 bases from V and 7 bases from J, leaving 21 bases between. The variable domain in full, with the rest retrieved from reference TRBV5-1 and TRBJ2-1, is KAGVTQTPRYLIKTRGQQVTLSCSPISGHRSVSWYQQTPGQGLQFLFEYFSETQRNKGNFPGRFSGRQFSNSRSEMNVSTLELGDSALYLCASSLTSLSLVNEQFFGPGTRLTVL.

The chain recombines TRBV10-3 with TRBJ2-2; TRBD1 agrees at 10 bases. V lost 3 bases to trimming and J lost 6 bases; unmatched junction nucleotides: 4. The CDR3 is 15 amino acids. In germline, CDR1 is ENHRY, CDR2 SYGVKD. The CDR3 loop is CAISDRDRGSGELFF. CDR3 DNA sequence: TGTGCCATCAGTGACCGGGACAGGGGATCCGGGGAGCTGTTTTTT.

This chain uses TRBV4-3 with TRBJ1-1, with no clear D. Germline V lookup: CDR1 LGHNA, CDR2 YSLEER. V was clipped by 1 base and J by 5 bases, with 5 bases between them. This CDR3 is 12 amino acids long. CDR3 protein: CASSQGKTEAFF. The CDR3 DNA sequence: TGCGCCAGCAGCCAAGGGAAAACTGAAGCTTTCTTT.

The table lists this clonotype with a few counts. This chain links TRBV20-1 with TRBJ2-3, with a tentative D call TRBD2 (5 bases). V was cut by 5 bases and J by 5 bases, with 17 bases left in between. This CDR3 has 14 residues. CDR1 and CDR2 from the germline V gene are DFQATT and SNEGSKA (reference sequence). The CDR3 loop is CSALIGWAGDTQYF. CDR3 nucleotide sequence: TGCAGTGCTCTCATTGGGTGGGCGGGAGATACGCAGTATTTT.